Sequencing of this T cell receptor (beta chain) was carried out in a study of blood T cell repertoires in COVID-19. Germline V CDR1 and CDR2: SGHNT, YENEEA. V shed 8 bases, J shed 1 base, and the junction held 4 bases outside the gene matches. The CDR3 runs 14 residues. Some clones are missing from TCRdb's copy, which holds only in-frame ones; the method was immunoSEQ multiplex PCR. This table has under 300,000 clones, 86% appearing once. The rearrangement joins TRBV11-3 to TRBJ1-4; 7 nucleotides line up with TRBD1. The clonotype originates from a man in his sixties with acute or convalescent COVID-19. The sample taken for sequencing was peripheral blood. The CDR3 DNA reads TGTGCCAGCGGATCAGGGGGAACTAATGAAAAACTGTTTTTT. Its translation is CASGSGGTNEKLFF.